This TCR beta chain emerged from a study of CD8+CD57+ T cells in acquired aplastic anemia. At the level of the study: The sorted CD4+ and CD8+ cells yielded an average roughly 3 ug of DNA. General observations from the study: Researchers report that about 28 CD8+ CDR3 sequences appeared in both patients and controls.

This clonotype showed up many times. As yet, its antigen is unknown. Genomic DNA acted as the template from which TCR beta VDJ combination and CDR3 sequence profiling were carried out. TCRdb re-derived calls from the reads in MiXCR, one entry per CDR3 protein. The data contain 250,000 or so distinct CDR3 sequences, around 45% of them singletons. V was trimmed by 4 bases and J by 1 base, leaving 10 bases between them. The CDR3 totals 14 residues. Per the germline V gene, CDR1 is LGHNA and CDR2 is YSLEER. An expansion of CD8+CD57+ cells by flow cytometry had been shown in patients chosen for sequencing. Patients were untreated when blood was sampled.

The receptor comes from a human donor with aplastic anemia. Sequencing was carried out using sorted CD4+, CD8+, or CD8+CD57+ T cells (not recorded which) from PBMCs. This sequence joins TRBV4-3 and TRBJ1-1; TRBD1 is a possible D gene (6 bases). The CDR3 reads CASSRGQRNTEAFF. In nucleotides, the CDR3 is TGCGCCAGCAGCCGCGGACAGCGGAACACTGAAGCTTTCTTT.